This TCR beta chain appears in the sequencing data of a study of molecular identifiers for immune sequencing clone quantification. Study information: Split five ways in replicates, RNA from around 20,000 or 99,000 naive CD8 cells had four portions sequenced.

CDR1 and CDR2 from the germline V gene are MGHRA and YSYEKL. This CDR3 is built from 16 residues. The V segment lost 1 base and the J segment 0 bases; nucleotides outside the gene matches: 3. Sorting was used to obtain naive CD8 T cells (CD8+CD4-CCR7+CD45RA+). With listed TCR primers and previously described methods, bulk TCR libraries were prepared. MiXCR, run by TCRdb on the PCR reads, gives a single entry per CDR3 protein. The sample lists a few hundred thousand distinct CDR3 sequences; about 23% were seen once. The TCR sequence derives from a human donor in good health. Some libraries in this study had Jurkat cell RNA spiked in. J is TRBJ2-3 and V is TRBV4-1; TRBD1 matches 8 bases. Sample: naive CD8+ T cells from blood, with Jurkat cell RNA spiked in. Subset denoted: FACS-sorted CD8+CD4-CCR7+CD45RA+ naive T cells. CDR3 in DNA: TGCGCCAGCAGCCAAGTTCAGGGGGCCAGCACAGATACGCAGTATTTT. This codes for CASSQVQGASTDTQYF.